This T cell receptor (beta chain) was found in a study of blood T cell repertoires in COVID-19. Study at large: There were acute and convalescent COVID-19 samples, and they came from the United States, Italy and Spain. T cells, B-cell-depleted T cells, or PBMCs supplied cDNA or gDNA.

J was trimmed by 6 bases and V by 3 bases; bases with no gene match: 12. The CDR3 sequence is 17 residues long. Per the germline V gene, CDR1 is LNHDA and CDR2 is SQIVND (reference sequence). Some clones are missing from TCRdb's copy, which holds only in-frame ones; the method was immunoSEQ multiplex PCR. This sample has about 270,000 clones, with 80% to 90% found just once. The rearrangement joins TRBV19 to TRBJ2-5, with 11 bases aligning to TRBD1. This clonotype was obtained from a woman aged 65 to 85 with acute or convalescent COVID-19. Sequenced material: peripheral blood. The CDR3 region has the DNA TGTGCCAGTAGTATTAGTCACCGGGACAGGGGGGGACAGACCCAGTACTTC. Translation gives CASSISHRDRGGQTQYF.